This T cell receptor (beta chain) came from a study of T cell responses to AZD1222 COVID-19 vaccine. About the research overall: Pooling of second doses given at about 4 or about 12 weeks was done.

TCRdb's copy holds only in-frame clones and misses some; the assay was immunoSEQ multiplex PCR. Of 150,000 to 200,000 clones in the sample, over 80% were seen once. In regard to this clone: Antigen unknown.

Looked up from germline, CDR1 is MDHEN and CDR2 is SYDVKM. CDR3 length: 16 residues. V was clipped by 5 bases and J by 4 bases; unmatched bases: 9. Study observations and caveats: Samples come after the peak T cell response, not at day 14. Females outnumbered males among donors, who were mostly white British; clonal diversity was possibly underestimated.

Sequenced material: peripheral blood, taken on day 0 of AZD1222 vaccination. This receptor was taken from an adult in good health. The rearrangement links TRBV28 to TRBJ2-2; 8 bases agree with TRBD1. CDR3 coding DNA: TGTGCCAGCAGTGACCAGGGGGCGCCGCTCACCGGGGAGCTGTTTTTT. Translated: CASSDQGAPLTGELFF. The full variable domain, rest sourced from reference TRBV28 and TRBJ2-2, is DVKVTQSSRYLVKRTGEKVFLECVQDMDHENMFWYRQDPGLGLRLIYFSYDVKMKEKGDIPEGYSVSREKKERFSLILESASTNQTSMYLCASSDQGAPLTGELFFGEGSRLTVL.